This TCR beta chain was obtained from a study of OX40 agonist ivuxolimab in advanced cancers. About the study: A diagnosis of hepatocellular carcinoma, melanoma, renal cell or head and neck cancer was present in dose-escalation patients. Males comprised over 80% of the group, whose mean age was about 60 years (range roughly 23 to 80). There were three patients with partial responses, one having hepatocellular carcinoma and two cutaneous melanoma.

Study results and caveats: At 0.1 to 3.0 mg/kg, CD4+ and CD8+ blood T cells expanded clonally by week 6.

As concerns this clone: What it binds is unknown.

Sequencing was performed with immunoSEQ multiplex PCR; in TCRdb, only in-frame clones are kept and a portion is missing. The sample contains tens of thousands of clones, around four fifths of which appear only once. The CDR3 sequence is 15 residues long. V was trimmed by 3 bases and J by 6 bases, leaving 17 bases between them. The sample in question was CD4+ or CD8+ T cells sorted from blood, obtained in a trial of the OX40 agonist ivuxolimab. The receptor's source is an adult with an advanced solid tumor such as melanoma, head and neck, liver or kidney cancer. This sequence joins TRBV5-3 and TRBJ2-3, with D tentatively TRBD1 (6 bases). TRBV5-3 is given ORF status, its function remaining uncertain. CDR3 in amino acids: CARSSGYRVPDTQYF. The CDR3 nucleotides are TGTGCCAGAAGCTCTGGCTACAGGGTACCGGATACGCAGTATTTT.